What follows describes a single T cell receptor (beta chain). The record originates from a study of blood T cell repertoires in COVID-19. Study at large: The United States, Italy and Spain supplied acute and convalescent COVID-19 samples.

Only in-frame clones appear in the TCRdb table, and some are missing; sequencing was by immunoSEQ multiplex PCR. Among some 210,000 clones, approximately 91% were seen once, and the ten largest hold about 6.3%. The J segment lost 6 bases and the V segment lost 0 bases, leaving 2 bases of the junction unmatched. This CDR3 has 15 amino acids. The V gene's germline CDR1 is SGHTA and CDR2 FQGNSA. The receptor was isolated from a man aged 55-75 years who had recovered from COVID-19. The V and J genes are TRBV7-2 and TRBJ2-2; 9 bases map to TRBD2. The sequencing input was peripheral blood. The CDR3 DNA sequence: TGTGCCAGCAGCTTAGCGAGCGGGAGGCCCGGGGAGCTGTTTTTT. Protein: CASSLASGRPGELFF.